One sample yielded the 7 T cell receptor beta chains listed below, sequenced in a study of shared clonotypes between healthy human individuals. Only in-frame clones appear in the TCRdb table, and some are missing; sequencing was by immunoSEQ multiplex PCR. Counted here are some 900,000 clones, about 80% occurring once; the ten biggest clones make up over 1.3%. The sample consisted of memory CD4+ T cells sorted from blood. Regarding subset: CD45RA-negative fraction. These receptors originate from a man aged 18 to 29 in good health.

V gene TRBV2 combines with J gene TRBJ2-2, with a possible D match to TRBD2 (5 bases). Germline assignment: CDR1 SNHLY and CDR2 FYNNEI. The CDR3 sequence is 16 residues long. Trimming cost V 6 bases and J 1 base, with 15 bases left between them. CDR3 protein: CASSPRRLLNTGELFF. The CDR3 nucleotides read TGTGCCAGCAGCCCTAGGAGGCTGTTGAACACCGGGGAGCTGTTTTTT.

The rearrangement joins TRBV6-5 to TRBJ1-6; maybe TRBD1 (5 bases). Germline loops: CDR1 MNHEY, CDR2 SVGAGI. V lost 2 bases to trimming and J lost 7 bases, with 12 bases between them. This CDR3 has 15 amino acids. This CDR3 is CASSYRTGGNSPLHF. CDR3 nucleotides: TGTGCCAGCAGTTACCGCACTGGGGGGAATTCACCCCTCCACTTT.

The CDR3 is CASSRTGTANYGYTF. The DNA for the CDR3 is TGTGCCAGCAGCCGGACGGGGACAGCTAACTATGGCTACACCTTC. J is TRBJ1-2 and V is TRBV7-2; 7 bases line up with TRBD1. CDR3 size: 15 residues. V shed 5 bases and J 0 bases; nucleotides not matched to a gene: 6. Germline V gene data show CDR1 as SGHTA and CDR2 as FQGNSA.

The rearrangement uses TRBV5-6 and TRBJ1-2, with 8 nucleotides matching TRBD1. The J segment lost 4 bases and the V segment lost 4 bases, leaving 9 bases of the junction unmatched. Germline CDR1 and CDR2: SGHDT and YYEEEE. The CDR3 is 15 residues long. The CDR3 region is CASSLILDRVYGYTF. The DNA of the CDR3 is TGTGCCAGCAGCCTTATTTTGGACAGGGTCTATGGCTACACCTTC.

The rearrangement uses TRBV7-2 and TRBJ1-2, with TRBD1 identical over 7 bases. This CDR3 contains 15 residues. Trimming removed 7 bases from V and 0 bases from J; junction bases left unmatched: 8. Germline V gene sequence: CDR1 SGHTA, CDR2 FQGNSA. The CDR3 region is CASTVQGPTNYGYTF. CDR3 DNA: TGTGCCAGCACCGTACAGGGGCCTACTAACTATGGCTACACCTTC.

This sequence joins TRBV28 and TRBJ2-1; D is possibly TRBD1 (5 bases). V dropped 2 bases and J dropped 5 bases, with 13 bases sitting between them. This CDR3 region has 15 residues. Per germline, CDR1 MDHEN and CDR2 SYDVKM. The CDR3: CASSLRLGQNNEQFF. The DNA for the CDR3 is TGTGCCAGCAGTTTAAGGTTGGGGCAGAACAATGAGCAGTTCTTC.

The chain is built from TRBV5-5 and TRBJ2-1; D is possibly TRBD1 (5 bases). Per germline, CDR1 SGHKS and CDR2 YYEKEE (reference sequence). The CDR3 loop spans 13 amino acids. Trimming took off 0 bases at V and 10 bases at J, with 11 bases between the two ends. The CDR3 DNA reads as TGTGCCAGCAGCTTGGTGACAGCCAGGGAGCAGTTCTTC. Encoded protein: CASSLVTAREQFF.